The TCR beta chain under discussion was sequenced for a study of cytomegalovirus exposure and HLA in healthy donors. J gave up 3 bases and V 2 bases, and 7 bases lay outside the gene matches. The CDR3 has 15 amino acids. Germline-derived CDR1 and CDR2 are SGHTA and FQGNSA. Libraries were prepared by immunoSEQ multiplex PCR; TCRdb keeps only in-frame clonotypes and omits some of them. This table holds some 140,000 clones, 89% found once. The sequenced material came from PBMCs. The TCR was taken from a woman aged 18-29 years in good health and CMV-seropositive. The rearrangement joins TRBV7-2 to TRBJ2-7, with TRBD2 matching 7 bases. CDR3 DNA: TGTGCCAGCAGCTTACGAGCGCCGGGGGGCTACGAGCAGTACTTC. This codes for CASSLRAPGGYEQYF.